The rows below give T cell receptor beta chains drawn from one sample of a study of vaccination effects on CD4 cells after COVID-19. The antigens for these receptors are not known. The protocol was immunoSEQ multiplex PCR, while the TCRdb copy is restricted to in-frame clones and leaves out a portion. In the table there are about 52,000 clones, more than 75% of which are singletons. Here the sequenced sample was CD4+ T cells from PBMCs cultured with HCoV-OC43 spike peptides, taken before COVID-19 vaccination. These receptors all come from a human donor who received a COVID-19 vaccine. CDR3s include the opening cysteine and the closing phenylalanine or tryptophan. D genes are given only for firm matches. Expanded clones are given a class, and other clones once, few, many or no size at all.

>TRBV11-2|NA|TRBJ1-1|NA
TGTGCCAGCAGCCTACAACTGAACACTGAAGCTTTCTTT
CASSLQLNTEAFF
>TRBV19|NA|TRBJ1-1|TRBD1
TGTGCCAGTAGCCTAAAGGGACAGCACACTGAAGCTTTCTTT
CASSLKGQHTEAFF
>TRBV25-1|NA|TRBJ1-2|NA
TGTGCCAGCAGTGAATGGGTGGGGCTCAACTATGGCTACACCTTC
CASSEWVGLNYGYTF
>TRBV7-2|NA|TRBJ2-3|TRBD2
TGTGCCAGCAGCCTAGACCCTAGCGGGGGCACAGATACGCAGTATTTT
CASSLDPSGGTDTQYF
>TRBV18|NA|TRBJ2-1|NA
TGTGCCAGCTCACCACCGAAGAGTAACCGGGGTGATAGGAATGAGCAGTTCTTC
CASSPPKSNRGDRNEQFF
>TRBV12-3/TRBV12-4|few|TRBJ1-1|NA
TGTGCCAGCAGTTTACAGGGCTACACTGAAGCTTTCTTT
CASSLQGYTEAFF
>TRBV12-1|NA|TRBJ2-1|NA
TGTGCCAGCACCCCGGGAGGGCTACTGTTCTTC
CASTPGGLLFF
>TRBV5-4|NA|TRBJ2-3|TRBD2
TGTGCCAGCAGCATTATACTAGCGGGTAGCACAGATACGCAGTATTTT
CASSIILAGSTDTQYF
>TRBV6-1|NA|TRBJ2-5|TRBD2
TGTGCCAGCAGTGTAGCAAGGGCTAGCGGGGGGATTGGAGAGACCCAGTACTTC
CASSVARASGGIGETQYF
>TRBV5-4|NA|TRBJ2-3|TRBD2
TGTGCCAGCAGCTCCCGGACTAGCGGGGAGTATATTACGCAGTATTTT
CASSSRTSGEYITQYF
>TRBV30|NA|TRBJ2-3|NA
TGTGCCTGGAACGTGGACTTCACAGATACGCAGTATTTT
CAWNVDFTDTQYF
>TRBV27|once|TRBJ1-1|NA
TGTGCCAGCACCAAGGGGGGGATGAACACTGAAGCTTTCTTT
CASTKGGMNTEAFF
>TRBV12-5|few|TRBJ2-2|NA
TGTGCTAGTGGTTTGGGGGACTCGCTCGGCGGGGAGCTGTTTTTT
CASGLGDSLGGELFF
>TRBV12-3/TRBV12-4|NA|TRBJ1-2|NA
TGTGCCAGCAGTCCTCAGGGATATGGCTACACCTTC
CASSPQGYGYTF
>TRBV5-8|once|TRBJ1-6|NA
TGTGCCAGCAGCTCAGGACCGGGGGCTAATTCACCCCTCCACTTT
CASSSGPGANSPLHF
>TRBV5-1|NA|TRBJ1-2|NA
TGCGCCAGCAGCTTGGCTGGTTCCAACTATGGCTACACCTTC
CASSLAGSNYGYTF
>TRBV9|NA|TRBJ1-2|NA
TGTGCCAGCAGCCCAAATACGGGGCTCTATGGCTACACCTTC
CASSPNTGLYGYTF
>TRBV4-3|NA|TRBJ2-3|TRBD1
TGCGCCAGCAGCCAAGATCGAGGACAGGGCCCAGATACGCAGTATTTT
CASSQDRGQGPDTQYF
>TRBV5-1|NA|TRBJ2-2|TRBD1
TGCGCCAGCAGCACGGGACAGTCCACCGGGGAGCTGTTTTTT
CASSTGQSTGELFF
>TRBV18|NA|TRBJ2-1|NA
TGTGCCAGCTCACCATCTGAGTACGGAAAGCAGTTCTTC
CASSPSEYGKQFF
>TRBV9|NA|TRBJ2-2|NA
TGTGCCAGCAGCGTAGGAGGGGTCGGCACCGGGGAGCTGTTTTTT
CASSVGGVGTGELFF
>TRBV4-2|NA|TRBJ2-3|NA
TGTGCCAGCAGCCAAAATACGGACAACACAGATACGCAGTATTTT
CASSQNTDNTDTQYF
>TRBV6-2/TRBV6-3|few|TRBJ1-5|NA
TGTGCCAGCAGTCCCTGGAGGGATAGCAATCAGCCCCAGCATTTT
CASSPWRDSNQPQHF
>TRBV3-1/TRBV3-2|NA|TRBJ1-2|NA
TGTGCCAGCAGCCAACCGCCGGGCTATATCAACTATGGCTACACCTTC
CASSQPPGYINYGYTF
>TRBV9|NA|TRBJ1-2|NA
TGTGCCAGCAGCGCAAGAGGGACGGATCCTTTGGGCTATGGCTACACCTTC
CASSARGTDPLGYGYTF
>TRBV19|NA|TRBJ1-1|TRBD1
TGTGCCAGTAGTATAGCGGGGACAGGGCGGGTTGAAGCTTTCTTT
CASSIAGTGRVEAFF
>TRBV9|NA|TRBJ2-2|NA
TGTGCCAGCAGCGTGCAGGGCACCGGGGAGCTGTTTTTT
CASSVQGTGELFF
>TRBV18|NA|TRBJ2-3|TRBD2
TGTGCCAGCTCAACCCGGACTAGCGGGGGGGGAGATACGCAGTATTTT
CASSTRTSGGGDTQYF
>TRBV19|NA|TRBJ1-2|NA
TGTGCCAGTAGTATAGTTGGGAGGTCTAACTATGGCTACACCTTC
CASSIVGRSNYGYTF